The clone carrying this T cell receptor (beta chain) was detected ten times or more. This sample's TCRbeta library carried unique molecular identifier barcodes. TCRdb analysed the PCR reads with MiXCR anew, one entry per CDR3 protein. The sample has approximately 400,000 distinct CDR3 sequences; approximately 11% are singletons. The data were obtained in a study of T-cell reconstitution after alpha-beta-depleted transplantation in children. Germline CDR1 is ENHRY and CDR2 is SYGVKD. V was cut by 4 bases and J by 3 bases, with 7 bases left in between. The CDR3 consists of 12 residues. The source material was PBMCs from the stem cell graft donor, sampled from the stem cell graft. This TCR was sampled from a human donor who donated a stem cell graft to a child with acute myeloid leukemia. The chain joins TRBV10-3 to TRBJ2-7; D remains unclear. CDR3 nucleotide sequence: TGTGCCATCAGTGGAGCGAGCTACGAGCAGTACTTC. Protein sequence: CAISGASYEQYF.